A single sample gave rise to the 32 T cell receptor beta chains below, sequenced in a study of T cells in Graves' hyperthyroidism and ophthalmopathy. RNA transcripts were the template for amplifying TCR beta CDR3 regions. The HTBI primer set was used in a first-round RT-PCR of the TCR CDR3. TCRdb recomputed calls from the multiplex PCR reads with MiXCR, one row per CDR3 protein. Among approximately 720,000 distinct CDR3 sequences listed, 18% were seen once. The sample taken for sequencing was blood. Receptor source: a woman in her forties or fifties with Graves' hyperthyroidism that later progressed to Graves' ophthalmopathy.

This clonotype was seen more than once but under ten times. The chain joins TRBV10-3 to TRBJ1-1; 8 bases agree with TRBD1. Germline V gives CDR1 ENHRY, CDR2 SYGVKD. The CDR3 is made up of 13 amino acids. Germline trimming cut 10 bases from V and 5 bases from J; bases unmatched to any gene: 9. This chain's CDR3 is CATTTGAITEAFF. Here the CDR3 DNA reads TGTGCCACAACGACAGGGGCTATTACTGAAGCTTTCTTT.

This clonotype was detected only a few times. This chain connects TRBV11-2 to TRBJ1-3; D is perhaps TRBD1 (5 bases). CDR3 size: 15 residues. Germline CDR1 and CDR2: SGHAT and FQNNGV. Trimming removed 6 bases at V and 3 bases at J, with 15 bases between. The CDR3 sequence: CASRPAGGIGNTIYF. The CDR3, as DNA: TGTGCCAGCAGACCAGCTGGGGGGATTGGAAACACCATATATTTT. The variable domain in full, with the rest retrieved from reference TRBV11-2 and TRBJ1-3, is EAGVAQSPRYKIIEKRQSVAFWCNPISGHATLYWYQQILGQGPKLLIQFQNNGVVDDSQLPKDRFSAERLKGVDSTLKIQPAKLEDSAVYLCASRPAGGIGNTIYFGEGSWLTVV.

Many counts were recorded for this clonotype. The V and J genes are TRBV3-1 and TRBJ1-1; D uncertain. This CDR3 is built from 14 residues. Germline values: CDR1 LGHDT, CDR2 YNNKEL (reference sequence). V lost 1 base and J 6 bases, leaving 12 bases between the germline ends. CDR3 DNA: TGTGCCAGCAGCCAAGTCGAGGTTGGGGCTGAAGCTTTCTTT. Translating gives CASSQVEVGAEAFF.

This clonotype was detected a few times. This may stem from a read error, because a much larger clone lies one nucleotide away. The chain joins TRBV7-2 to TRBJ2-7; D tentatively reads TRBD1 or TRBD2 (5 bases each). There are 15 residues in the CDR3. V was shortened by 5 bases and J by 3 bases, with 17 bases between the two germline ends. Looked up from germline, CDR1 is SGHTA and CDR2 is FQGNSA. In DNA form, the CDR3 reads TGTGCCAGCAGCCAGAGGGTCAGGGATGTCTACGAGCAGTACTTC. Residues: CASSQRVRDVYEQYF.

V gene TRBV19 combines with J gene TRBJ2-7; TRBD2 might be the D (6 bases). V shed 1 base and J shed 5 bases, with 15 bases lying between them. Germline CDR1 and CDR2: LNHDA and SQIVND (reference sequence). The CDR3 is 15 amino acids. The CDR3 loop is CASSIANGEDDEQYF. For the CDR3, the DNA is TGTGCCAGTAGTATAGCTAACGGGGAGGACGACGAGCAGTACTTC.

The chain joins TRBV19 to TRBJ1-2; no definite D call. The CDR3 is 12 residues long. The V gene lost 6 bases and the J gene lost 4 bases, with 9 bases spanning the gap. From germline, CDR1 is LNHDA and CDR2 SQIVND (reference sequence). CDR3 protein: CASRHSFYGYTF. As DNA, the CDR3 is TGTGCCAGTAGGCACAGCTTCTATGGCTACACCTTC.

This clonotype turned up a few times. V usage is TRBV10-3 and J usage is TRBJ2-5; 10 positions match TRBD2. Germline values: CDR1 ENHRY, CDR2 SYGVKD. This CDR3 is built from 14 residues. V gave up 4 bases and J gave up 1 base; unmatched junction bases: 0. CDR3 in amino acids: CAISGTSGQETQYF. The CDR3 DNA sequence: TGTGCCATCAGTGGGACTAGCGGCCAAGAGACCCAGTACTTC.

In its sample, this clonotype was seen many times. The V gene is TRBV18, the J gene TRBJ2-1, with a tentative D call TRBD2 (7 bases). Germline assignment: CDR1 KGHSH and CDR2 LQKENI. The CDR3 length is 13 residues. The V end was cut by 4 bases, the J end by 6 bases, with 10 bases between. The CDR3 protein is CASSQGGLNEQFF. Written as DNA, the CDR3 is TGTGCCAGCTCACAGGGGGGGCTCAATGAGCAGTTCTTC.

This clonotype was picked up many times. The chain has TRBV6-2 or TRBV6-3 and TRBJ2-1; 13 nucleotides line up with TRBD2. J was trimmed by 5 bases and V by 4 bases; bases with no gene match: 5. Germline CDR1 MNHEY, CDR2 SVGEGT. The CDR3 runs to 16 residues. The CDR3 here is CASSSGLAGVNNEQFF. The DNA of the CDR3 is TGTGCCAGCAGTTCCGGACTAGCGGGGGTTAACAATGAGCAGTTCTTC.

In this sample, this clonotype turned up a few times. The chain has TRBV6-1 and TRBJ1-5; 11 nucleotides match TRBD1. J was trimmed by 6 bases and V by 5 bases; bases with no gene match: 6. Germline CDR1 is MNHNS and CDR2 is SASEGT. CDR3 length equals 15 residues. The CDR3 DNA reads TGTGCCAGCAGTAGGACAGGGGGCTTCGGTCAGCCCCAGCATTTT. It is translated as CASSRTGGFGQPQHF.

Regarding this clonotype: This clone may be a read error of a much larger clone one base away. The V and J genes are TRBV3-1 and TRBJ1-2; 8 nucleotides match TRBD1. The CDR3 runs to 15 residues. Germline loops: CDR1 LGHDT, CDR2 YNNKEL (reference sequence). Here the CDR3 reads CARSQGVRTGYGYTF. Here the CDR3 DNA reads TGTGCCAGAAGCCAAGGAGTTCGGACAGGGTATGGCTACACCTTC. Combining the CDR3 with reference TRBV3-1 and TRBJ1-2 gives the whole variable domain DTAVSQTPKYLVTQMGNDKSIKCEQNLGHDTMYWYKQDSKKFLKIMFSYNNKELIINETVPNRFSPKSPDKAHLNLHINSLELGDSAVYFCARSQGVRTGYGYTFGSGTRLTVV.

This chain connects TRBV14 to TRBJ1-4; no clear D gene. Trimming shortened V by 4 bases and J by 7 bases, and 13 bases separated the two germline ends. Germline assignment: CDR1 SGHDN and CDR2 FVKESK. This CDR3 has 14 residues. CDR3 coding DNA: TGTGCCAGCAGCCGCGAACTAAGCGGTGAAAAACTGTTTTTT. It yields the protein CASSRELSGEKLFF. Variable domain in full (rest from reference TRBV14 and TRBJ1-4): EAGVTQFPSHSVIEKGQTVTLRCDPISGHDNLYWYRRVMGKEIKFLLHFVKESKQDESGMPNNRFLAERTGGTYSTLKVQPAELEDSGVYFCASSRELSGEKLFFGSGTQLSVL.

This clonotype was observed a handful of times. J is TRBJ1-4 and V is TRBV4-1; D unresolved. Germline values: CDR1 MGHRA, CDR2 YSYEKL. The CDR3 covers 15 residues. Trimming pared 0 bases from V and 7 bases from J, leaving 12 bases between. CDR3 bases: TGCGCCAGCAGCCAAGAAGGCCGGGCTCGTGAAAAACTGTTTTTT. This codes for CASSQEGRAREKLFF.

This clonotype was seen at least ten times. The chain joins TRBV29-1 to TRBJ1-1; the D gene is possibly TRBD1 (5 bases). CDR3 size: 12 residues. CDR1 is SQVTM and CDR2 is ANQGSEA in the germline V gene. V was clipped by 3 bases and J by 8 bases, with 13 bases between them. The CDR3 loop reads CSVDTGQGEAFF. The CDR3 DNA reads as TGCAGCGTTGATACGGGGCAGGGCGAAGCTTTCTTT.

This clonotype was found many times. This rearrangement joins TRBV12-3 or TRBV12-4 to TRBJ1-2, with TRBD1 matching over 8 bases. This CDR3 spans 15 amino acids. With V trimmed by 1 base and J by 8 bases, 9 bases remained unmatched. In DNA, the CDR3 is TGTGCCAGCAGTTTAGGGACAGGGACGGTCAGAGGCTACACCTTC. Protein sequence: CASSLGTGTVRGYTF.

This clonotype was counted ten times or more. This rearrangement joins TRBV18 to TRBJ1-1; 7 bases fit TRBD1. Trimming removed 6 bases from V and 6 bases from J; junction bases left unmatched: 7. Germline lookup yields CDR1 KGHSH and CDR2 LQKENI. This CDR3 is built from 13 residues. For the CDR3, the DNA is TGTGCCAGCTCCTCAGGGGGGGAGGCTGAAGCTTTCTTT. Translation: CASSSGGEAEAFF. The whole variable domain, remainder taken from reference TRBV18 and TRBJ1-1, is NAGVMQNPRHLVRRRGQEARLRCSPMKGHSHVYWYRQLPEEGLKFMVYLQKENIIDESGMPKERFSAEFPKEGPSILRIQQVVRGDSAAYFCASSSGGEAEAFFGQGTRLTVV.

This clonotype was picked up many times. This chain links TRBV3-1 with TRBJ2-3; maybe TRBD1 (5 bases). Germline V lookup: CDR1 LGHDT, CDR2 YNNKEL (reference sequence). The CDR3 is made up of 15 amino acids. Trimming took off 1 base at V and 3 bases at J, with 11 bases between the two ends. CDR3 loop: CASSQGLRATDTQYF. The DNA for the CDR3 is TGTGCCAGCAGCCAAGGGCTCAGGGCAACAGATACGCAGTATTTT.

On this clonotype: One end of the junction fails to match germline, which may point to a read error. The rearrangement uses TRBV10-3 and TRBJ2-1; weak D call: TRBD1 (6 bases). In germline, CDR1 is ENHRY, CDR2 SYGVKD. The CDR3 covers 16 residues. This chain's CDR3 is CATSEPWTDPNNEQFF. The DNA for the CDR3 is TGTGCCACCAGTGAGCCCTGGACAGACCCTAACAATGAGCAGTTCTTC.

This clonotype appeared many times. This chain uses TRBV30 with TRBJ1-1; D is ambiguous. The ends were cut back, 0 bases at V and 4 bases at J, with 6 bases in the middle. This CDR3 has 12 residues. The germline V gene encodes CDR1 GTSNPN and CDR2 SVGIG (reference sequence). In nucleotides, the CDR3 is TGTGCCTGGAGTGTATGGTCCACTGAAGCTTTCTTT. Translated: CAWSVWSTEAFF.

This clonotype was seen many times. The J gene is TRBJ1-1, the V gene TRBV18; D gene uncertain. Germline CDR1 reads KGHSH; CDR2 reads LQKENI. This CDR3 is 13 amino acids long. The ends were cut back, 2 bases at V and 5 bases at J, with 9 bases in the middle. The CDR3 sequence: CASSPELGTEAFF. The DNA for the CDR3 is TGTGCCAGCTCACCAGAACTCGGGACTGAAGCTTTCTTT.

The sample holds many counts of this clonotype. The chain employs TRBV15 and TRBJ1-5; no clear D gene. This CDR3 has 13 amino acids. Germline V gives CDR1 LNHNV, CDR2 YYDKDF (reference sequence). Trimming left V 3 bases short and J 2 bases short, with 5 bases between. This chain's CDR3 is CATSRDRNQPQHF. In DNA form, the CDR3 reads TGTGCCACCAGCAGGGATCGCAATCAGCCCCAGCATTTT.

This clonotype was detected ten times or more. The gene calls are TRBV11-2 and TRBJ2-1, with unresolved D. Germline V CDR1 and CDR2: SGHAT, FQNNGV. Between the trimmed V and J ends, which lost 5 bases and 6 bases, there was a span of 8 bases. This CDR3 contains 12 residues. For the CDR3, the DNA is TGTGCCAGCAGCATCGACCCCAATGAGCAGTTCTTC. Translating gives CASSIDPNEQFF.

The chain uses TRBV3-1 and TRBJ1-1; D is unclear. This CDR3 spans 14 amino acids. Trimming took 2 bases from V and 1 from J, leaving 8 bases between them. CDR1 and CDR2 from the germline V gene are LGHDT and YNNKEL (reference sequence). CDR3 in DNA: TGTGCCAGCAGCCAAAATCCAACGAACACTGAAGCTTTCTTT. This encodes CASSQNPTNTEAFF.

The V gene is TRBV25-1, the J gene TRBJ1-2; TRBD1 matches 7 bases. The CDR3 is 12 amino acids. Germline-derived CDR1 and CDR2 are MGHDK and SYGVNS. Trimming cost V 4 bases and J 7 bases; bases outside gene matches: 3. The chain's CDR3 is CASSGQGSGYTF. The CDR3 DNA sequence: TGTGCCAGCAGTGGACAGGGAAGTGGCTACACCTTC.

This clonotype has just a few counts. This chain uses TRBV19 with TRBJ2-1; 11 positions agree with TRBD2. From germline, CDR1 is LNHDA and CDR2 SQIVND (reference sequence). This CDR3 has 16 residues. The trim removed 5 bases at V and 5 bases at J, leaving 8 bases unmatched. Here the CDR3 reads CASSLSTSGKNNEQFF. CDR3 coding DNA: TGTGCCAGTAGTTTGTCGACTAGCGGGAAGAACAATGAGCAGTTCTTC.

The chain has TRBV15 and TRBJ2-1, with no clear D. V dropped 0 bases and J dropped 0 bases, with 18 bases sitting between them. This CDR3 comprises 19 residues. Looked up from germline, CDR1 is LNHNV and CDR2 is YYDKDF (reference sequence). In nucleotides, the CDR3 is TGTGCCACCAGCAGAGAGAACAGCCTGTGGGCTAGCTCCTACAATGAGCAGTTCTTC. This gives the protein CATSRENSLWASSYNEQFF.

The V call is TRBV20-1, the J call TRBJ2-1, with 9 bases lining up with TRBD2. Germline lookup yields CDR1 DFQATT and CDR2 SNEGSKA (reference sequence). The V segment lost 6 bases and the J segment 7 bases; nucleotides outside the gene matches: 13. CDR3 length: 15 residues. The CDR3 bases are TGCAGTGCCCGAACCCCTGCGGGAGGGGGAAATGAGCAGTTCTTC. It is translated as CSARTPAGGGNEQFF.

The chain is built from TRBV5-1 and TRBJ2-1; 9 bases fit TRBD1. Germline loops: CDR1 SGHRS, CDR2 YFSETQ. Unmatched junction bases numbered 7, after V lost 2 bases and J lost 7 bases. The CDR3 sequence is 15 residues long. CDR3 sequence (DNA): TGCGCCAGCAGCTTAGTCGGACAGGGGTTTAATGAGCAGTTCTTC. Translated: CASSLVGQGFNEQFF.

This clonotype was seen a few times. Written as DNA, the CDR3 is TGTGCCAGCAGTTATACAGGGAGCTCCTACGAGCAGTACTTC. Translating gives CASSYTGSSYEQYF. The gene calls are TRBV27 and TRBJ2-7; tentative D call: TRBD1 (6 bases). The CDR3 sequence is 14 residues long. Trimming shortened V by 4 bases and J by 0 bases, and 10 bases separated the two germline ends. Per the germline V gene, CDR1 is MNHEY and CDR2 is SMNVEV (reference sequence).

The chain uses TRBV18 and TRBJ1-5; 8 nucleotides align to TRBD1. This CDR3 is built from 15 residues. V gave up 2 bases and J gave up 5 bases; unmatched junction bases: 5. Germline V gene lookup returns CDR1 KGHSH and CDR2 LQKENI. Here the CDR3 DNA reads TGTGCCAGCTCACCAAGACAGGGGTTGGATCAGCCCCAGCATTTT. Amino acids: CASSPRQGLDQPQHF.

The V call is TRBV5-5, the J call TRBJ2-1, with TRBD2 as a possible D gene (6 bases). V was shortened by 4 bases and J by 8 bases, with 22 bases between the two germline ends. The CDR3 runs 16 residues. The germline gives CDR1 SGHKS, CDR2 YYEKEE (reference sequence). The CDR3 DNA sequence: TGTGCCAGCAGCCCTACCGGGATATCGGGGGTATATGAGCAGTTCTTC. Its translation: CASSPTGISGVYEQFF.

The J gene is TRBJ2-2, the V gene TRBV7-9; 7 nucleotides line up with TRBD2. The CDR3 runs 16 residues. Germline V gene sequence: CDR1 SEHNR, CDR2 FQNEAQ (reference sequence). The V and J ends lost 2 bases and 4 bases, in that order; junction bases with no gene match: 7. The CDR3 coding sequence is TGTGCCAGCAGCTTAACCAGCGGGGCGGGCACCGGGGAGCTGTTTTTT. As protein: CASSLTSGAGTGELFF.